Listed below are T cell receptor beta chains from one sample, sequenced in a study of cytomegalovirus exposure and HLA in healthy donors. Clones were sequenced by immunoSEQ multiplex PCR, and TCRdb holds only the in-frame ones, with some missing. The sample lists roughly 200,000 clones; 9.5% were seen once. Sample: PBMCs. The receptors were sampled from a woman in her twenties or thirties in good health and CMV-seropositive. Both conserved end residues are part of each CDR3. The order of the fields is clone size, J gene, V gene, D gene, CDR3 DNA, CDR3 protein. D genes are given only for firm matches. Rows give clone size only sometimes, using once, few, many, or a class for an expanded clone.

clone_size: few
j_call: TRBJ2-3
v_call: TRBV2
d_call: -
cdr3_nt: TGTGCCAGAGGGGGGGAGTCTGCAGATACGCAGTATTTT
cdr3_aa: CARGGESADTQYF

clone_size: -
j_call: TRBJ2-7
v_call: TRBV11-3
d_call: -
cdr3_nt: TGTGCCAGCAGCTCACCGGGATCGTACGAGCAGTACTTC
cdr3_aa: CASSSPGSYEQYF

clone_size: few
j_call: TRBJ1-5
v_call: TRBV18
d_call: -
cdr3_nt: TGTGCCAGCTCGACATCTGGTGTAGTATATGGCAATCAGCCCCAGCATTTT
cdr3_aa: CASSTSGVVYGNQPQHF

clone_size: -
j_call: TRBJ2-5
v_call: TRBV2
d_call: -
cdr3_nt: TGTGCCAGCAGGGGGGGCCAAGAGACCCAGTACTTC
cdr3_aa: CASRGGQETQYF

clone_size: -
j_call: TRBJ2-4
v_call: TRBV25-1
d_call: -
cdr3_nt: TGTGCCAGCAGTGGGGCAGGGCGGGGCAAAAACATTCAGTACTTC
cdr3_aa: CASSGAGRGKNIQYF

clone_size: -
j_call: TRBJ1-4
v_call: TRBV6-5
d_call: -
cdr3_nt: TGTGCCAGCAGTTACGGGCCCGATGAAAAACTGTTTTTT
cdr3_aa: CASSYGPDEKLFF

clone_size: few
j_call: TRBJ1-1
v_call: TRBV9
d_call: -
cdr3_nt: TGTGCCAGCAGCGTAACCGTGGGTTCAGGCACTGAAGCTTTCTTT
cdr3_aa: CASSVTVGSGTEAFF

clone_size: few
j_call: TRBJ1-5
v_call: TRBV5-8
d_call: TRBD1
cdr3_nt: TGTGCCAGCAGCCCAGGACAGGGCAGGAATCAGCCCCAGCATTTT
cdr3_aa: CASSPGQGRNQPQHF

clone_size: few
j_call: TRBJ2-1
v_call: TRBV27
d_call: TRBD2
cdr3_nt: TGTGCCAGCAGTTTACGCGGACTAGCGGGAGGGCCTCTCTACAATGAGCAGTTCTTC
cdr3_aa: CASSLRGLAGGPLYNEQFF

clone_size: few
j_call: TRBJ2-7
v_call: TRBV19
d_call: TRBD2
cdr3_nt: TGTGCCAGTAGTGCTGGACTAGCGGGGAGCTACGAGCAGTACTTC
cdr3_aa: CASSAGLAGSYEQYF

clone_size: few
j_call: TRBJ1-2
v_call: TRBV20-1
d_call: TRBD1
cdr3_nt: TGCAGTGCCCTCGACAGGGCGGGCTACACCTTC
cdr3_aa: CSALDRAGYTF

clone_size: few
j_call: TRBJ2-1
v_call: TRBV12-5
d_call: TRBD2
cdr3_nt: TGTGCTAGTGGTTTGCCCCCAATGGGCGGGAGGTTAAAGGGTGAGCAGTTCTTC
cdr3_aa: CASGLPPMGGRLKGEQFF

clone_size: few
j_call: TRBJ1-1
v_call: TRBV9
d_call: -
cdr3_nt: TGTGCCAGCAGCGTAGACTACAAGTGGACTGAAGCTTTCTTT
cdr3_aa: CASSVDYKWTEAFF

clone_size: -
j_call: TRBJ2-5
v_call: TRBV25-1
d_call: TRBD2
cdr3_nt: TGTGCCAGCAGTGAATATAAACTAGCGGGAGCGGAGACCCAGTACTTC
cdr3_aa: CASSEYKLAGAETQYF

clone_size: few
j_call: TRBJ2-1
v_call: TRBV7-3
d_call: TRBD1
cdr3_nt: TGTGCCAGCAGCTTAACGGGGGGGACAGGGGTGGAGGAGTTCTTC
cdr3_aa: CASSLTGGTGVEEFF

clone_size: -
j_call: TRBJ1-1
v_call: TRBV5-4
d_call: TRBD1
cdr3_nt: TGTGCCAGCAGCTCTTCGGGTGACAGGGCCGGCATAGTAGCTTTCTTT
cdr3_aa: CASSSSGDRAGIVAFF

clone_size: -
j_call: TRBJ2-7
v_call: TRBV5-4
d_call: TRBD2
cdr3_nt: TGTGCCAGCAGCTTGGAAAGAAGCGGGGCGTCCTACGAGCAGTACTTC
cdr3_aa: CASSLERSGASYEQYF

clone_size: few
j_call: TRBJ2-3
v_call: TRBV11-2
d_call: -
cdr3_nt: TGTGCCAGCAGCTTAGGCCAGGCAAGCACAGATACGCAGTATTTT
cdr3_aa: CASSLGQASTDTQYF

clone_size: few
j_call: TRBJ2-7
v_call: TRBV4-2
d_call: TRBD2
cdr3_nt: TGTGCCAGCAGCCAGCTAGCGGGAGGCAGCTCCTACGAGCAGTACTTC
cdr3_aa: CASSQLAGGSSYEQYF

clone_size: few
j_call: TRBJ2-5
v_call: TRBV7-7
d_call: TRBD1
cdr3_nt: TGTGCCAGCAGCGATCCTCTTACAGGGGGAGAGACCCAGTACTTC
cdr3_aa: CASSDPLTGGETQYF

clone_size: few
j_call: TRBJ2-3
v_call: TRBV7-9
d_call: TRBD2
cdr3_nt: TGTGCCAGCAGCGGGGAAGGAGCGGGAGGCCCCACAGATACGCAGTATTTT
cdr3_aa: CASSGEGAGGPTDTQYF

clone_size: few
j_call: TRBJ2-7
v_call: TRBV18
d_call: -
cdr3_nt: TGTGCCAGCTCACCGCCGAGACAGGCCTACGAGCAGTACTTC
cdr3_aa: CASSPPRQAYEQYF

clone_size: few
j_call: TRBJ2-1
v_call: TRBV5-6
d_call: TRBD2
cdr3_nt: TGTGCCAGCAGCTACTGGACTAGCGGGTACAATGAGCAGTTCTTC
cdr3_aa: CASSYWTSGYNEQFF

clone_size: few
j_call: TRBJ1-3
v_call: TRBV5-1
d_call: -
cdr3_nt: TGCGCCAGCAGCTTGGACAACTCTGGAAACACCATATATTTT
cdr3_aa: CASSLDNSGNTIYF

clone_size: few
j_call: TRBJ1-1
v_call: TRBV6-1
d_call: TRBD1
cdr3_nt: TGTGCCAGCAACGACAGGGTAGGAAACACTGAAGCTTTCTTT
cdr3_aa: CASNDRVGNTEAFF

clone_size: -
j_call: TRBJ1-1
v_call: TRBV5-1
d_call: TRBD1
cdr3_nt: TGCGCCAGCAGCCTTACTCCCACAGGGGAAAAAGCTTTCTTT
cdr3_aa: CASSLTPTGEKAFF

clone_size: -
j_call: TRBJ2-7
v_call: TRBV23-1
d_call: -
cdr3_nt: TGCGCCAGCCGTAGACAAGCTCGGGGGGCAGGCTACGAGCAGTACTTC
cdr3_aa: CASRRQARGAGYEQYF

clone_size: few
j_call: TRBJ2-7
v_call: TRBV5-1
d_call: TRBD1
cdr3_nt: TGCGCCAGCAGCTTGGTCCCGGGACAGGGGTCCAACGAGCAGTACTTC
cdr3_aa: CASSLVPGQGSNEQYF

clone_size: -
j_call: TRBJ2-1
v_call: TRBV7-2
d_call: TRBD2
cdr3_nt: TGTGCCAGCAGCTTAACTACGGGAGGGCTGTACAATGAGCAGTTCTTC
cdr3_aa: CASSLTTGGLYNEQFF

clone_size: once
j_call: TRBJ2-5
v_call: TRBV10-2
d_call: -
cdr3_nt: TGCGCCAGCAGTCATCGGGGACAAGAGACCCAGTACTTC
cdr3_aa: CASSHRGQETQYF

clone_size: -
j_call: TRBJ2-7
v_call: TRBV5-1
d_call: -
cdr3_nt: TGCGCCAGCAGCTTGGCCTCTAGTTCTGACGAGCAGTACTTC
cdr3_aa: CASSLASSSDEQYF

clone_size: few
j_call: TRBJ1-1
v_call: TRBV4-1
d_call: -
cdr3_nt: TGCGCCAGCCGAGCACAGGGATTGAACACTGAAGCTTTCTTT
cdr3_aa: CASRAQGLNTEAFF

clone_size: few
j_call: TRBJ1-5
v_call: TRBV30
d_call: -
cdr3_nt: TGTGCCTGGAGTGTACGCGGGGATCAGCCCCAGCATTTT
cdr3_aa: CAWSVRGDQPQHF

clone_size: -
j_call: TRBJ1-3
v_call: TRBV28
d_call: TRBD1
cdr3_nt: TGTGCCAGCAGTTTAGGCGGGACAGGAAGAAACACCATATATTTT
cdr3_aa: CASSLGGTGRNTIYF

clone_size: few
j_call: TRBJ2-3
v_call: TRBV7-9
d_call: TRBD2
cdr3_nt: TGTGCCAGCAGCTTACTAGCGGGAGCCGGGGATACGCAGTATTTT
cdr3_aa: CASSLLAGAGDTQYF

clone_size: few
j_call: TRBJ2-7
v_call: TRBV5-1
d_call: TRBD2
cdr3_nt: TGCGCCAGCAGCTTGGCAATGACTAGCGGTTCCTACGAGCAGTACTTC
cdr3_aa: CASSLAMTSGSYEQYF

clone_size: -
j_call: TRBJ2-7
v_call: TRBV15
d_call: TRBD1
cdr3_nt: TGTGCCACAGGGGGCCTGGGCTACGAGCAGTACTTC
cdr3_aa: CATGGLGYEQYF

clone_size: -
j_call: TRBJ1-2
v_call: TRBV9
d_call: TRBD1
cdr3_nt: TGTGCCAGCAGCGTAGGACAGGGCCGCGGCTACACCTTC
cdr3_aa: CASSVGQGRGYTF

clone_size: -
j_call: TRBJ2-1
v_call: TRBV2
d_call: TRBD1
cdr3_nt: TGTGCCAGCAGCCAGACAGGGTTAGGGCAGTTCTTC
cdr3_aa: CASSQTGLGQFF

clone_size: few
j_call: TRBJ1-5
v_call: TRBV18
d_call: -
cdr3_nt: TGTGCCAGCTCACCAACAGACAGGACCCAACCCCAGCATTTT
cdr3_aa: CASSPTDRTQPQHF

clone_size: few
j_call: TRBJ2-2
v_call: TRBV9
d_call: TRBD1
cdr3_nt: TGTGCCAGCAGCGTAGGGACAGGAGGGGAGCTGTTTTTT
cdr3_aa: CASSVGTGGELFF

clone_size: -
j_call: TRBJ2-3
v_call: TRBV11-2
d_call: TRBD2
cdr3_nt: TGTGCCAGCAGCTTGTTACTAGCGGGGTACACAGATACGCAGTATTTT
cdr3_aa: CASSLLLAGYTDTQYF

clone_size: few
j_call: TRBJ1-1
v_call: TRBV5-1
d_call: TRBD1
cdr3_nt: TGCGCCAGCAGCGGGAACAGGGGCCCTAACACTGAAGCTTTCTTT
cdr3_aa: CASSGNRGPNTEAFF

clone_size: -
j_call: TRBJ2-7
v_call: TRBV4-2
d_call: TRBD2
cdr3_nt: TGTGCCAGCAGCCAAGGACTAGCGGTGGGGTACGAGCAGTACTTC
cdr3_aa: CASSQGLAVGYEQYF

clone_size: few
j_call: TRBJ2-2
v_call: TRBV6-5
d_call: TRBD2
cdr3_nt: TGTGCCAGCAGTTACTCCACGGGAGGGAACACCGGGGAGCTGTTTTTT
cdr3_aa: CASSYSTGGNTGELFF

clone_size: few
j_call: TRBJ2-1
v_call: TRBV27
d_call: TRBD2
cdr3_nt: TGTGCCAGCAGTTCGACTAGCGGGAGGTCCTACAATGAGCAGTTCTTC
cdr3_aa: CASSSTSGRSYNEQFF

clone_size: few
j_call: TRBJ1-5
v_call: TRBV2
d_call: TRBD1
cdr3_nt: TGTGCCAGCAGAGAGGACAGGCCTAGCAATCAGCCCCAGCATTTT
cdr3_aa: CASREDRPSNQPQHF

clone_size: few
j_call: TRBJ2-1
v_call: TRBV4-2
d_call: -
cdr3_nt: TGTGCCAGCAGCCAAGACACGGGTTCAATCAATCAGCAGTTCTTC
cdr3_aa: CASSQDTGSINQQFF

clone_size: -
j_call: TRBJ1-1
v_call: TRBV19
d_call: -
cdr3_nt: TGTGCCAGTAGTATAGTGCGGGGAACTGAAGCTTTCTTT
cdr3_aa: CASSIVRGTEAFF

clone_size: few
j_call: TRBJ2-7
v_call: TRBV2
d_call: -
cdr3_nt: TGTGCCAACATGTGGAAAGGGGGCGAGCAGTACTTC
cdr3_aa: CANMWKGGEQYF

clone_size: -
j_call: TRBJ2-7
v_call: TRBV5-1
d_call: TRBD2
cdr3_nt: TGCGCCAGCAGCTTCGGGACTAGCGGGAACGAGCAGTACTTC
cdr3_aa: CASSFGTSGNEQYF

clone_size: -
j_call: TRBJ2-7
v_call: TRBV27
d_call: -
cdr3_nt: TGTGCCAGCAGTTTATCCAGGACAGCGTATCCCTACGAGCAGTACTTC
cdr3_aa: CASSLSRTAYPYEQYF